What follows are 9 T cell receptor beta chains derived from one specimen sequenced in a study of T cells in tuberculosis. Here immunoSEQ multiplex PCR was the method, and the copy in TCRdb shows in-frame clones only, minus some. The sample contains some 31,000 clones, roughly 95% of which appear only once. The sequenced material came from PBMCs. All receptors come from a donor under 30 with latent tuberculosis or without tuberculosis infection.

This clone appeared a single time. The gene calls are TRBV5-1 and TRBJ2-3; 9 bases are shared with TRBD2. CDR1 is SGHRS and CDR2 is YFSETQ in the germline V gene. This CDR3 comprises 16 residues. V trimming: 4 bases; J trimming: 6 bases; junction bases outside the gene matches: 12. CDR3 sequence reads: CASSRMGGTSPDTQYF. The CDR3 DNA is TGCGCCAGCAGCCGGATGGGCGGGACTAGCCCCGATACGCAGTATTTT.

The rearrangement links TRBV4-1 to TRBJ2-3, with D maybe TRBD2 (7 bases). Germline lookup yields CDR1 MGHRA and CDR2 YSYEKL. This CDR3 region has 18 residues. V was clipped by 1 base and J by 0 bases, with 17 bases between them. The CDR3 loop reads CASSQVAGARPSTDTQYF. The CDR3 region has the DNA TGCGCCAGCAGCCAAGTTGCGGGGGCTAGACCTAGCACAGATACGCAGTATTTT.

The gene calls are TRBV6-6 and TRBJ2-1; TRBD2 matches 8 bases. The CDR3 loop spans 16 amino acids. The V and J ends lost 6 bases and 8 bases, in that order; junction bases with no gene match: 15. Germline V gene data show CDR1 as MNHNY and CDR2 as SVGAGI (reference sequence). The CDR3 sequence: CASSPYGRGVRDEQFF. The CDR3 DNA sequence: TGTGCCAGCAGCCCCTATGGGCGGGGGGTAAGGGATGAGCAGTTCTTC.

V gene TRBV5-5 combines with J gene TRBJ1-1; D remains unclear. Trimming pared 4 bases from V and 2 bases from J, leaving 9 bases between. In germline, CDR1 is SGHKS, CDR2 YYEKEE (reference sequence). This CDR3 region has 13 residues. The CDR3 protein is CASSPYTNTEAFF. Here the CDR3 DNA reads TGTGCCAGCAGCCCGTACACAAACACTGAAGCTTTCTTT.

This rearrangement joins TRBV2 to TRBJ2-1, with D hard to call. The germline V gene has CDR1 SNHLY and CDR2 FYNNEI. CDR3 length: 13 residues. Trimming shortened V by 8 bases and J by 6 bases, and 14 bases separated the two germline ends. The chain's CDR3 is CASSEMRFNEQFF. The DNA for the CDR3 is TGTGCCAGCTCCGAGATGCGATTCAATGAGCAGTTCTTC. Drawing the rest from reference TRBV2 and TRBJ2-1, the complete variable domain is EPEVTQTPSHQVTQMGQEVILRCVPISNHLYFYWYRQILGQKVEFLVSFYNNEISEKSEIFDDQFSVERPDGSNFTLKIRSTKLEDSAMYFCASSEMRFNEQFFGPGTRLTVL.

The chain joins TRBV29-1 to TRBJ2-7; TRBD2 might be the D (6 bases). CDR3 length: 12 amino acids. The germline V and J ends were trimmed by 3 bases and 4 bases, with 10 bases remaining between them. Germline V gives CDR1 SQVTM, CDR2 ANQGSEA. The CDR3 DNA follows: TGCAGCGTTGAGGTAGGGAGGTACGAGCAGTACTTC. It translates to CSVEVGRYEQYF.

V gene TRBV2 combines with J gene TRBJ2-3; D gene unclear. Germline CDR1 SNHLY, CDR2 FYNNEI. V lost 8 bases, J lost 4 bases, and 7 bases lay in between. The CDR3 has 11 amino acids. Written as DNA, the CDR3 is TGTGCCAGCCTCCAGGCAGATACGCAGTATTTT. Amino acids: CASLQADTQYF.

The gene calls are TRBV4-1 and TRBJ2-4; the match to TRBD2 covers 15 bases. V lost 1 base to trimming and J lost 6 bases; unmatched junction nucleotides: 7. Germline loops: CDR1 MGHRA, CDR2 YSYEKL. The CDR3 sequence is 18 residues long. The CDR3 protein is CASSQGFRTSGRGNIQYF. The CDR3 region has the DNA TGCGCCAGCAGCCAAGGTTTCCGGACTAGCGGGAGGGGAAACATTCAGTACTTC.

The V and J genes are TRBV10-3 and TRBJ1-3, with D perhaps matching TRBD1 (6 bases). With 0 bases removed from V and 1 base from J, the gap between germline ends came to 16 bases. CDR1 ENHRY and CDR2 SYGVKD come from the germline V gene. The CDR3 is 18 amino acids. The DNA for the CDR3 is TGTGCCATCAGTGAGTCCTTCACCGACAGGCAATCTGGAAACACCATATATTTT. It encodes CAISESFTDRQSGNTIYF.